This TCR beta chain was captured in a study of cytomegalovirus exposure and HLA in healthy donors. Regarding the study as a whole: Under in vitro conditions, a few CMV-associated chains were confirmed as specific for CMV antigens.

The CDR3 contains 16 residues. V lost 7 bases and J 0 bases, leaving 16 bases between the germline ends. CDR1 is LGHNA and CDR2 is YSLEER in the germline V gene. A remark on this clone: The antigen remains unidentified.

Method: immunoSEQ multiplex PCR; TCRdb's copy keeps in-frame clones and lacks some. The sample has some 340,000 clones, roughly 90% seen once. The sequence was obtained from a woman in her 30s in good health and CMV-seropositive. The sample consisted of PBMCs. V and J are TRBV4-3 and TRBJ2-1; TRBD2 might be the D (6 bases). The CDR3 sequence is CASTAALEGSYNEQFF. Written as DNA, the CDR3 is TGCGCCAGCACGGCCGCGCTGGAGGGCTCCTACAATGAGCAGTTCTTC.